This entry describes one T cell receptor beta chain. Its cognate antigen is unknown. Generated by immunoSEQ multiplex PCR, the TCRdb table keeps only in-frame clones and is missing some. The repertoire consists of 130,000 or so clones, with over 90% occurring once and the leading ten covering roughly 0.19%. These data belong to a study of graft-versus-host responses after intestinal transplantation. Sample: unstimulated CD4+ T cells sorted from spleen or lymph node cells, taken before intestinal transplant. This TCR was sampled from a human donor who received an intestinal transplant.

CDR3 bases: TGTGCCAGCAGTGAATTAACGGGGGCACATCAGCCCCAGCATTTT. It yields the protein CASSELTGAHQPQHF. The V and J genes are TRBV2 and TRBJ1-5, with D possibly TRBD1 on 6 matching bases. Germline V gives CDR1 SNHLY, CDR2 FYNNEI. CDR3 length equals 15 residues. V lost 2 bases and J lost 5, with 13 bases in between.